This passage covers 12 T cell receptor beta chains from one sample sequenced in a study of molecular identifiers for immune sequencing clone quantification. TCRdb reanalysed the PCR reads using MiXCR and keeps one entry per CDR3 protein. This sample yields about 640,000 distinct CDR3 sequences, of which just under 20% are seen a single time; roughly 0.83% belongs to the top ten. Sequenced: naive CD8+ T cells from blood, with Jurkat cell RNA spiked in. The subset here: FACS-sorted CD8+CD4-CCR7+CD45RA+ naive T cells. Source of these receptors: a human donor in good health. Some libraries in this study had Jurkat cell RNA spiked in.

The chain links TRBV20-1 to TRBJ1-4; 8 bases map to TRBD1. Germline CDR1 reads DFQATT; CDR2 reads SNEGSKA (reference sequence). This CDR3 comprises 20 residues. V dropped 0 bases and J dropped 4; count of bases not matched to a gene: 19. CDR3 sequence: CSARDSGQAQSVAINEKLFF. DNA of the CDR3: TGCAGTGCTAGAGATTCGGGACAGGCACAATCAGTAGCTATTAATGAAAAACTGTTTTTT.

This clonotype was counted a few times. The chain carries TRBV28 and TRBJ2-7; TRBD2 is a possible D gene (6 bases). V was shortened by 4 bases and J by 3 bases, with 16 bases between the two germline ends. The CDR3 extends over 15 amino acids. Germline loops: CDR1 MDHEN, CDR2 SYDVKM. The CDR3 nucleotides read TGTGCCAGCAGTTCTGGGGTTAGCGGACTCTACGAGCAGTACTTC. As protein: CASSSGVSGLYEQYF.

This clonotype turned up a few times. The rearrangement joins TRBV9 to TRBJ2-1; TRBD1 matches at 7 bases. Per the germline V gene, CDR1 is SGDLS and CDR2 is YYNGEE. The CDR3 sequence is 12 residues long. The CDR3 sequence: CTFGQVMNEQFF. CDR3 coding DNA: TGTACCTTCGGACAGGTGATGAATGAGCAGTTCTTC.

This clonotype has just a few counts. The rearrangement joins TRBV12-3 or TRBV12-4 to TRBJ2-7; D is ambiguous. Trimming took off 2 bases at V and 6 bases at J, with 11 bases between the two ends. The CDR3 runs to 13 residues. The CDR3 coding sequence is TGTGCCAGCAGTTTACCAGGAACGGGCGAGCAGTACTTC. This encodes CASSLPGTGEQYF.

This clonotype was observed many times. The chain employs TRBV5-1 and TRBJ2-2; no clear D. Germline lookup yields CDR1 SGHRS and CDR2 YFSETQ. The V end lost 4 bases, the J end lost 5 bases, and 21 bases lay between the germline ends. The CDR3 runs 17 residues. The chain's CDR3 is CASSLPSDGVGTGELFF. The CDR3 DNA reads as TGCGCCAGCAGCCTTCCCTCTGATGGGGTTGGAACCGGGGAGCTGTTTTTT.

This clonotype was detected only a few times. The CDR3 protein is CASSPSRAVDEQYF. The CDR3 coding sequence is TGCGCCAGCAGCCCTTCGAGGGCGGTGGACGAGCAGTACTTC. This chain joins TRBV4-1 and TRBJ2-7, with D possibly being TRBD2 (5 bases). The CDR3 runs to 14 residues. Trimming removed 4 bases from V and 5 bases from J, with 15 bases in between. CDR1 MGHRA and CDR2 YSYEKL come from the germline V gene.

The V gene is TRBV2, the J gene TRBJ2-5; TRBD2 matches 10 bases. CDR3 length equals 14 residues. Germline V gene lookup returns CDR1 SNHLY and CDR2 FYNNEI. The trim removed 8 bases at V and 3 bases at J, leaving 6 bases unmatched. The CDR3 sequence: CASASGGIEETQYF. The CDR3 nucleotides read TGTGCCAGCGCTAGCGGGGGTATCGAAGAGACCCAGTACTTC.

This clonotype was observed at least ten times. V and J are TRBV29-1 and TRBJ2-7; the D is unclear. The CDR3 is made up of 11 amino acids. CDR1 is SQVTM, CDR2 ANQGSEA, per germline. The V gene lost 4 bases and the J gene lost 6 bases, with 10 bases spanning the gap. CDR3 DNA: TGCAGCGTTGTGACCGGGCCCGAGCAGTACTTC. This gives the protein CSVVTGPEQYF.

This clonotype was seen at least ten times. The V and J genes are TRBV28 and TRBJ1-1; D ambiguous. The germline V gene has CDR1 MDHEN and CDR2 SYDVKM. V lost 1 base to trimming and J lost 3 bases, with 12 bases between them. This CDR3 comprises 15 residues. The CDR3 DNA follows: TGTGCCAGCAGTTTATTGGGGAGCGGGGACACTGAAGCTTTCTTT. Translated: CASSLLGSGDTEAFF.

The genes are TRBV12-3 or TRBV12-4 and TRBJ1-1, with 7 bases aligning to TRBD1. J was trimmed by 1 base and V by 7 bases; bases with no gene match: 3. The CDR3 consists of 13 residues. The CDR3 region has the DNA TGTGCCAGCACCTGGACAGGGAACACTGAAGCTTTCTTT. Amino acid sequence: CASTWTGNTEAFF.

Concerning this clonotype itself: This could be a read error, since a much larger clone is one nucleotide away. The chain recombines TRBV6-1 with TRBJ1-5; D is uncertain. CDR3 length: 14 residues. Germline loops: CDR1 MNHNS, CDR2 SASEGT. The chain's CDR3 is CASSEVSGNLPQHF. DNA of the CDR3: TGTGCCAGCAGTGAGGTCAGCGGCAATCTGCCCCAGCATTTT.

At least ten counts were recorded for this clonotype. The chain links TRBV2 to TRBJ2-2; the D gene is possibly TRBD1 (6 bases). Germline-derived CDR1 and CDR2 are SNHLY and FYNNEI. V shed 3 bases and J shed 5 bases, with 22 bases lying between them. The CDR3 extends over 18 amino acids. The CDR3 sequence: CASSDRWTAMRKTGELFF. The CDR3 DNA sequence: TGTGCCAGCAGTGATCGGTGGACAGCTATGCGCAAGACCGGGGAGCTGTTTTTT. The full variable domain, completed using reference TRBV2 and TRBJ2-2, is EPEVTQTPSHQVTQMGQEVILRCVPISNHLYFYWYRQILGQKVEFLVSFYNNEISEKSEIFDDQFSVERPDGSNFTLKIRSTKLEDSAMYFCASSDRWTAMRKTGELFFGEGSRLTVL.